This entry features one T cell receptor beta chain sequence. The source of the sample is a study of technical replicates of blood from several donors. The method was immunoSEQ multiplex PCR; TCRdb's version includes in-frame clones alone and lacks a portion of them. The repertoire holds about 60,000 clones, with more than 75% as singletons. The CDR3 sequence is 13 residues long. Germline V CDR1 and CDR2: MNHNS, SASEGT. Trimming shortened V by 6 bases and J by 4 bases, and 12 bases separated the two germline ends. The specimen sequenced was PBMCs. The V and J genes are TRBV6-1 and TRBJ1-1, with unresolved D. This TCR came from a human donor in good health. Some clones in this sample may be carry-over from other donors' samples. The CDR3 nucleotides read TGTGCCAGCAGGTATCTGGGAGGCACTGAAGCTTTCTTT. Amino acids: CASRYLGGTEAFF.